This TCR beta chain is from a study of blood T cells in healthy people across ages. Whole-study results and caveats: Among long-lived donors, naive CD4+ cells were more numerous and diversity higher than in aged donors.

Notes on this clonotype: Its cognate antigen is unknown.

Together with a sample-barcoded 5' primer, a J-beta primer mix was included in a second PCR lasting roughly 7 to 11 cycles. TCRdb independently ran MiXCR on the 5' RACE reads; one entry per CDR3 protein. The sample carries approximately 800,000 distinct CDR3 sequences, 58% recorded once. CDR3 length equals 14 residues. The junction had 6 bases not matched to a gene; V was cut back by 7 bases and J by 4 bases. The sample was blood. The clonotype originates from a man aged 30-40 years in good health. The chain employs TRBV12-3 or TRBV12-4 and TRBJ2-3; 9 positions match TRBD1. Here the CDR3 reads CASIRRTGADTQYF. CDR3 sequence (DNA): TGTGCCAGCATCCGGCGGACAGGGGCAGATACGCAGTATTTT.